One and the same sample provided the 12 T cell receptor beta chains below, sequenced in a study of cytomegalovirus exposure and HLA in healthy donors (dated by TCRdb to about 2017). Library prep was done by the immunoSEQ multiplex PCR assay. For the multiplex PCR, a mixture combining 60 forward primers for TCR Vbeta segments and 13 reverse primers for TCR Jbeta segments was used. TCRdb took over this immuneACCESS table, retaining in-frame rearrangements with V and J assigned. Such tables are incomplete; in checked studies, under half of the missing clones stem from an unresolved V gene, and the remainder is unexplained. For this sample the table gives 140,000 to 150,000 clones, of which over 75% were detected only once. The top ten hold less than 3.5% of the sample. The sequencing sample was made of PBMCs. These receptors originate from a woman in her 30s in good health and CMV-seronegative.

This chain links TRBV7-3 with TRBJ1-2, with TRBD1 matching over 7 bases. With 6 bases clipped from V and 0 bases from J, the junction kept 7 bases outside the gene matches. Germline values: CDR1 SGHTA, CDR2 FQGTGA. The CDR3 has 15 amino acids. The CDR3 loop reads CASSPSGGSNYGYTF. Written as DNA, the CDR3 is TGTGCCAGCAGTCCATCAGGGGGGTCTAACTATGGCTACACCTTC.

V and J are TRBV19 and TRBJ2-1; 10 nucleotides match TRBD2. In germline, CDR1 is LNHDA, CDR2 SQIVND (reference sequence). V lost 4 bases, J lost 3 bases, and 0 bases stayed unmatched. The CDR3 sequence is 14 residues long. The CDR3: CASSRTSGYNEQFF. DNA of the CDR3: TGTGCCAGTAGTAGGACTAGCGGCTACAATGAGCAGTTCTTC. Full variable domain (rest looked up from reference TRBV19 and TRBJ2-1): DGGITQSPKYLFRKEGQNVTLSCEQNLNHDAMYWYRQDPGQGLRLIYYSQIVNDFQKGDIAEGYSVSREKKESFPLTVTSAQKNPTAFYLCASSRTSGYNEQFFGPGTRLTVL.

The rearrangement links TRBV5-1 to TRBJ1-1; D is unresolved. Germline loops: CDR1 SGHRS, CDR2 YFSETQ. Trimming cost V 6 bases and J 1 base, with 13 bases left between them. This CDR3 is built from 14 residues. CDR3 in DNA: TGCGCCAGCAAATCCCTGCTACCGAACACTGAAGCTTTCTTT. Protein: CASKSLLPNTEAFF.

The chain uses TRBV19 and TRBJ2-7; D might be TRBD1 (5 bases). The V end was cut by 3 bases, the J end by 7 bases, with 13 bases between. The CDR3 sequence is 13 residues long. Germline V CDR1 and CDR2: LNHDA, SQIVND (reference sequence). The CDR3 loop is CASSMAGIREQYF. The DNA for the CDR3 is TGTGCCAGTAGTATGGCAGGGATACGGGAGCAGTACTTC.

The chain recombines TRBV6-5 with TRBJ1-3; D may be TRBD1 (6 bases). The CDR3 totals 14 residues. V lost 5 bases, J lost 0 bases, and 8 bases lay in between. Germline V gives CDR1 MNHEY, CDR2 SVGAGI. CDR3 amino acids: CASSHRDSGNTIYF. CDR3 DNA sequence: TGTGCCAGCAGTCACAGGGACTCTGGAAACACCATATATTTT.

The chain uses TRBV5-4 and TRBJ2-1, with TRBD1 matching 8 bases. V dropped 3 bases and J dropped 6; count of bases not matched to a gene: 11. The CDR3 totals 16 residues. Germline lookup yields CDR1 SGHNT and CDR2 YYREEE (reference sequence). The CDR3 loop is CASSSAGQGSTNEQFF. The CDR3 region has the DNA TGTGCCAGCAGCTCGGCTGGACAGGGATCCACCAATGAGCAGTTCTTC.

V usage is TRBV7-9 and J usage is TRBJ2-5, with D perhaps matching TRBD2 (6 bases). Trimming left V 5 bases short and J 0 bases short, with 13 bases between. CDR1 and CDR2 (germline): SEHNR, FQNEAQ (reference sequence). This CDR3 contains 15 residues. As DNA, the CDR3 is TGTGCCAGCAGCCCTTCTGGACTAAACCAAGAGACCCAGTACTTC. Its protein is CASSPSGLNQETQYF.

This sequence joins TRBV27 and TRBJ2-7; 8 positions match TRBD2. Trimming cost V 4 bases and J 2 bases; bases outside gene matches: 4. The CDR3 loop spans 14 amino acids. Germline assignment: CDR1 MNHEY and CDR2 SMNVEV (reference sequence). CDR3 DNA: TGTGCCAGCAGTTCCAGCGGGAGAGCCTACGAGCAGTACTTC. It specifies CASSSSGRAYEQYF.

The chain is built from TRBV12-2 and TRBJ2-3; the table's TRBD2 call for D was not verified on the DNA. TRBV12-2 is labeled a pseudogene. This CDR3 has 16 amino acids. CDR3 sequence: CASRLCPAGGPDTQYF. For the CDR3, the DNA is TGTGCAAGTCGCTTATGTCCAGCGGGGGGCCCAGATACGCAGTATTTT.

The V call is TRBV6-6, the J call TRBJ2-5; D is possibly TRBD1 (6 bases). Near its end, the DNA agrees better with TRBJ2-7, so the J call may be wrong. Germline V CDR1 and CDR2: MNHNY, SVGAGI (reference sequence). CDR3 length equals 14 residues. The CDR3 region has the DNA TGTGCCAGCAGTTACGGGACAATCTCCTACGAGCAGTACTTC. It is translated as CASSYGTISYEQYF.

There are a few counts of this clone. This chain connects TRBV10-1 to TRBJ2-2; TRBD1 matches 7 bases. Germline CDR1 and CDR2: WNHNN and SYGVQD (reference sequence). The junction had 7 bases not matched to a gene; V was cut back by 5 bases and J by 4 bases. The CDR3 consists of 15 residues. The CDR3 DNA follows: TGCGCCAGCAGTAGGGGGACAGCTGGCACCGGGGAGCTGTTTTTT. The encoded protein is CASSRGTAGTGELFF.

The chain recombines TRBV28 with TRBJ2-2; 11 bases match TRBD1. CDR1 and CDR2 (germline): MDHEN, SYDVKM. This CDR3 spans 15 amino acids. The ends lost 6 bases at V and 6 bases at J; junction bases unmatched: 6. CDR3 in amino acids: CASRTPDRGPGELFF. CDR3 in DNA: TGTGCCAGCAGAACTCCGGACAGGGGGCCCGGGGAGCTGTTTTTT.